The T cell receptor (beta chain) described here comes from a study of T cell responses to AZD1222 COVID-19 vaccine. Findings of the study overall: Reports indicate that nearly half of spike-specific TCRs are directed at unmutated variant regions. Females made up more of the donors, who were largely white British, and clonal diversity may have come out too low.

Second-dose intervals of approximately 4 or approximately 12 weeks were pooled. Produced via immunoSEQ multiplex PCR; TCRdb's table is partial and in-frame only. The sample lists 95,000 to 130,000 clones; approximately 90% were seen once. This clone was seen just once. Its cognate antigen is unknown. CDR1 and CDR2 (germline): MNHEY, SMNVEV (reference sequence). This CDR3 is 14 amino acids long. Trimming took 6 bases from V and 7 from J, leaving 19 bases between them. The starting material was peripheral blood, obtained 28 days after the second AZD1222 dose. This chain links TRBV27 with TRBJ2-7; D remains unclear. This TCR came from an adult who received the AZD1222 COVID-19 vaccine. This CDR3 is CASRDPDPPREQYF. In DNA, the CDR3 is TGTGCCAGCAGGGACCCGGACCCCCCGAGGGAGCAGTACTTC.